Listed below are T cell receptor beta chains from one sample, sequenced in a study of cytomegalovirus exposure and HLA in healthy donors. The protocol was immunoSEQ multiplex PCR, while the TCRdb copy is restricted to in-frame clones and leaves out a portion. The sample yields 150,000 to 200,000 clones, roughly 85% seen once. The sequencing input was PBMCs. These receptors were collected from a man between 18 and 35 years old in good health and CMV-seropositive. CDR3s include the opening cysteine and the closing phenylalanine or tryptophan. The D gene is left open where the match is weak. Rows may omit the clone size; those that give it use once, few, many or a size class.

v_gene: TRBV29-1; d_gene: TRBD1; abundance: -; j_gene: TRBJ2-7; CDR3nt: TGCAGCGTTGAGGGATTCGGACAGGGGCCTTACGAGCAGTACTTC; CDR3aa: CSVEGFGQGPYEQYF
v_gene: TRBV6-1; d_gene: -; abundance: -; j_gene: TRBJ2-7; CDR3nt: TGTGCCAGCAGGGACTTCTCCTACGAGCAGTACTTC; CDR3aa: CASRDFSYEQYF
v_gene: TRBV4-2; d_gene: TRBD2; abundance: -; j_gene: TRBJ2-7; CDR3nt: TGTGCCAGCAGCCAAGGCGGGAGAAGTTCCCAGTACTTC; CDR3aa: CASSQGGRSSQYF
v_gene: TRBV6-6; d_gene: -; abundance: -; j_gene: TRBJ1-2; CDR3nt: TGTGCCAGCAGTTACGAGCGGGGCGGCTACACCTTC; CDR3aa: CASSYERGGYTF
v_gene: TRBV6-5; d_gene: TRBD1; abundance: -; j_gene: TRBJ2-7; CDR3nt: TGTGCCAGCAGGTCCGACAGGGGCTCCTACGAGCAGTACTTC; CDR3aa: CASRSDRGSYEQYF
v_gene: TRBV5-1; d_gene: TRBD1; abundance: -; j_gene: TRBJ1-1; CDR3nt: TGCGCCAGCAGTGTAGAACAGGGGGTAGCTGAAGCTTTCTTT; CDR3aa: CASSVEQGVAEAFF
v_gene: TRBV5-4; d_gene: -; abundance: -; j_gene: TRBJ2-3; CDR3nt: TGTGCCAGCAGGCTTAGGGGTAGGGATACGCAGTATTTT; CDR3aa: CASRLRGRDTQYF
v_gene: TRBV11-3; d_gene: -; abundance: -; j_gene: TRBJ2-3; CDR3nt: TGTGCCAGCAGCCCAGAGGGAGACACAGATACGCAGTATTTT; CDR3aa: CASSPEGDTDTQYF
v_gene: TRBV6-5; d_gene: TRBD2; abundance: few; j_gene: TRBJ2-2; CDR3nt: TGTGCCAGCAGTGGGACTAGGAACACCGGGGAGCTGTTTTTT; CDR3aa: CASSGTRNTGELFF
v_gene: TRBV7-2; d_gene: TRBD2; abundance: -; j_gene: TRBJ2-7; CDR3nt: TGTGCTACTCGGGGGGGTTCCTACGAGCAGTACTTC; CDR3aa: CATRGGSYEQYF
v_gene: TRBV19; d_gene: -; abundance: -; j_gene: TRBJ2-7; CDR3nt: TGTGCCAGTAGTATAGAACCGGCTAGCTCCTACGAGCAGTACTTC; CDR3aa: CASSIEPASSYEQYF
v_gene: TRBV6-5; d_gene: TRBD1; abundance: -; j_gene: TRBJ1-2; CDR3nt: TGTGCCAGCATGCCAGAGACAGGGGTTGGCTATGGCTACACCTTC; CDR3aa: CASMPETGVGYGYTF
v_gene: TRBV7-9; d_gene: -; abundance: -; j_gene: TRBJ2-1; CDR3nt: TGTGCCAGCAGCCTACACGGGGAGCAGTTCTTC; CDR3aa: CASSLHGEQFF
v_gene: TRBV6-6; d_gene: -; abundance: -; j_gene: TRBJ1-5; CDR3nt: TGTGCCAGCAGTTACTCGAACAGGGTGGGGAATCAGCCCCAGCATTTT; CDR3aa: CASSYSNRVGNQPQHF
v_gene: TRBV5-1; d_gene: -; abundance: -; j_gene: TRBJ2-3; CDR3nt: TGCGCCAGCAGCTTGGGGCTCAAAAGGGGAGATACGCAGTATTTT; CDR3aa: CASSLGLKRGDTQYF
v_gene: TRBV5-6; d_gene: TRBD1; abundance: -; j_gene: TRBJ2-1; CDR3nt: TGTGCCAGCAGCCCAACAGGGGGGAATGAGCAGTTCTTC; CDR3aa: CASSPTGGNEQFF
v_gene: TRBV9; d_gene: TRBD2; abundance: few; j_gene: TRBJ2-7; CDR3nt: TGTGCCAGCAGCGGCCCGGCGGGAGATACCTACGAGCAGTACTTC; CDR3aa: CASSGPAGDTYEQYF
v_gene: TRBV7-6; d_gene: -; abundance: once; j_gene: TRBJ2-7; CDR3nt: TGTGCCAGCAGCTTACGAGTGGGGGGTGAGCAGTACTTC; CDR3aa: CASSLRVGGEQYF
v_gene: TRBV28; d_gene: -; abundance: -; j_gene: TRBJ2-2; CDR3nt: TGTGCCAGCAGACAGGGAGTGGGCACCGGGGAGCTGTTTTTT; CDR3aa: CASRQGVGTGELFF
v_gene: TRBV25-1; d_gene: -; abundance: few; j_gene: TRBJ2-5; CDR3nt: TGTGCCAGCAGTGAAGAGCAGACCCGATCGACACTCCAAGAGACCCAGTACTTC; CDR3aa: CASSEEQTRSTLQETQYF
v_gene: TRBV5-1; d_gene: -; abundance: once; j_gene: TRBJ1-1; CDR3nt: TGCGCCAGCAGCTTGGAGGGCACGGGGGCTTTCTTT; CDR3aa: CASSLEGTGAFF
v_gene: TRBV4-1; d_gene: TRBD2; abundance: -; j_gene: TRBJ2-2; CDR3nt: TGCGCCAGCAGCCTCGGAAGCGGGAGAACCGGGGAGCTGTTTTTT; CDR3aa: CASSLGSGRTGELFF
v_gene: TRBV29-1; d_gene: TRBD2; abundance: -; j_gene: TRBJ2-7; CDR3nt: TGCAGCGTTGGAAATAGCGGGATAGATTTCTACGAGCAGTACTTC; CDR3aa: CSVGNSGIDFYEQYF
v_gene: TRBV19; d_gene: TRBD1; abundance: -; j_gene: TRBJ1-2; CDR3nt: TGTGCCTGCCGGGACAGGGGGAGTTACACCTTC; CDR3aa: CACRDRGSYTF
v_gene: TRBV6-5; d_gene: -; abundance: -; j_gene: TRBJ1-1; CDR3nt: TGTGCCAGCAGTTACGGGCCAGGAACTGAAGCTTTCTTT; CDR3aa: CASSYGPGTEAFF
v_gene: TRBV5-1; d_gene: -; abundance: -; j_gene: TRBJ1-4; CDR3nt: TGCGCCAGCAGCTTGGAAACAGGTCCAACTTGGGAAAAACTGTTTTTT; CDR3aa: CASSLETGPTWEKLFF
v_gene: TRBV4-2; d_gene: -; abundance: -; j_gene: TRBJ1-2; CDR3nt: TGTGCCAGCAGCCAAGGGACAGAGGGGTCGTCAAGCTACACCTTC; CDR3aa: CASSQGTEGSSSYTF
v_gene: TRBV25-1; d_gene: -; abundance: -; j_gene: TRBJ1-2; CDR3nt: TGTGCCAGCAGGAGGACAGCCAGCTATGGCTACACCTTC; CDR3aa: CASRRTASYGYTF
v_gene: TRBV25-1; d_gene: -; abundance: -; j_gene: TRBJ1-1; CDR3nt: TGTGCCAGCAGTGAACTCAGGGGGAACACTGAAGCTTTCTTT; CDR3aa: CASSELRGNTEAFF
v_gene: TRBV2; d_gene: -; abundance: -; j_gene: TRBJ1-2; CDR3nt: TGTGCCAGCAGCCTGGGGAGGAGGGGTGACTACACCTTC; CDR3aa: CASSLGRRGDYTF
v_gene: TRBV7-9; d_gene: TRBD1; abundance: -; j_gene: TRBJ2-4; CDR3nt: TGTGCCAGCAGCTTAGGACAGGGGGCGAACATTCAGTACTTC; CDR3aa: CASSLGQGANIQYF
v_gene: TRBV19; d_gene: TRBD2; abundance: -; j_gene: TRBJ2-3; CDR3nt: TGTGCCAGTACCCTGGGGAGTAGCGGGAGAGGAGGCACAGATACGCAGTATTTT; CDR3aa: CASTLGSSGRGGTDTQYF
v_gene: TRBV4-3; d_gene: TRBD1; abundance: -; j_gene: TRBJ1-1; CDR3nt: TGCGCCAGCAGCCCCTCAACAGGGGGCTTCGCTGAAGCTTTCTTT; CDR3aa: CASSPSTGGFAEAFF
v_gene: TRBV2; d_gene: -; abundance: -; j_gene: TRBJ1-1; CDR3nt: TGTGCCAGCAGAACCGACAGACTTGAAGCTTTCTTT; CDR3aa: CASRTDRLEAFF
v_gene: TRBV5-1; d_gene: TRBD1; abundance: -; j_gene: TRBJ1-2; CDR3nt: TGCGCCAGCAGCTTGGAAGGACAGGGCTATGGCTACACCTTC; CDR3aa: CASSLEGQGYGYTF
v_gene: TRBV7-8; d_gene: -; abundance: -; j_gene: TRBJ2-1; CDR3nt: TGTGCCAGCAGCTTAGCGGGGGGAGCTGAGCAGTTCTTC; CDR3aa: CASSLAGGAEQFF
v_gene: TRBV11-2; d_gene: TRBD1; abundance: -; j_gene: TRBJ2-7; CDR3nt: TGTGCCAGCAGCTTAGATCCGGGACAGACCTACGAGCAGTACTTC; CDR3aa: CASSLDPGQTYEQYF
v_gene: TRBV4-3; d_gene: -; abundance: few; j_gene: TRBJ2-1; CDR3nt: TGCGCCAGCAGCCAAGAAAGAATGGGGGTACGGGAGAGGGGAAACAATGAGCAGTTCTTC; CDR3aa: CASSQERMGVRERGNNEQFF
v_gene: TRBV2; d_gene: -; abundance: few; j_gene: TRBJ2-7; CDR3nt: TGTGCCAGCAGTGTCGGGACACCATTCTACGAGCAGTACTTC; CDR3aa: CASSVGTPFYEQYF
v_gene: TRBV30; d_gene: -; abundance: -; j_gene: TRBJ1-3; CDR3nt: TGTGCCTGGAGTGACCCCTGGACTTTCTCTGGAAACACCATATATTTT; CDR3aa: CAWSDPWTFSGNTIYF
v_gene: TRBV28; d_gene: TRBD1; abundance: -; j_gene: TRBJ1-1; CDR3nt: TGTGCCAGCAGTCCGGACAGGGTTAAGATGAACACTGAAGCTTTCTTT; CDR3aa: CASSPDRVKMNTEAFF
v_gene: TRBV7-2; d_gene: -; abundance: -; j_gene: TRBJ1-3; CDR3nt: TGTGCCAGCAGCTTTCAAGGACTCTCTGGAAACACCATATATTTT; CDR3aa: CASSFQGLSGNTIYF
v_gene: TRBV30; d_gene: -; abundance: few; j_gene: TRBJ1-5; CDR3nt: TGTGCCTGGAGTCGGTCAGGGCAGCCCCAGCATTTT; CDR3aa: CAWSRSGQPQHF
v_gene: TRBV4-1; d_gene: -; abundance: -; j_gene: TRBJ2-7; CDR3nt: TGCGCCAGCAGCCAAATCCAGACTCGCTCCTACGAGCAGTACTTC; CDR3aa: CASSQIQTRSYEQYF
v_gene: TRBV28; d_gene: -; abundance: -; j_gene: TRBJ1-4; CDR3nt: TGTGCCAGCAGTTTATCCGGGATGGCAACTAATGAAAAACTGTTTTTT; CDR3aa: CASSLSGMATNEKLFF
v_gene: TRBV2; d_gene: -; abundance: -; j_gene: TRBJ2-7; CDR3nt: TGTGCCAGCAGAACTGGAGTGGGGAGCTCCTACGAGCAGTACTTC; CDR3aa: CASRTGVGSSYEQYF
v_gene: TRBV28; d_gene: -; abundance: -; j_gene: TRBJ1-2; CDR3nt: TGTGCCAGCAGTACAGCCTATGGCTACACCTTC; CDR3aa: CASSTAYGYTF
v_gene: TRBV5-5; d_gene: -; abundance: -; j_gene: TRBJ2-2; CDR3nt: TGTGCCAGCAGCTTGGCCCGACCGGGCGGGGAGCTGTTTTTT; CDR3aa: CASSLARPGGELFF
v_gene: TRBV4-1; d_gene: -; abundance: -; j_gene: TRBJ2-2; CDR3nt: TGCGCCAGCAGCCGCGGGTCCTACCACGACACCGGGGAGCTGTTTTTT; CDR3aa: CASSRGSYHDTGELFF
v_gene: TRBV9; d_gene: TRBD2; abundance: -; j_gene: TRBJ2-1; CDR3nt: TGTGCCAGCACTAGCGGGAGTGGTTACAATGAGCAGTTCTTC; CDR3aa: CASTSGSGYNEQFF
v_gene: TRBV28; d_gene: TRBD1; abundance: once; j_gene: TRBJ2-7; CDR3nt: TGTGCCAGCAACGAAGGACAGGCCTACGAGCAGTACTTC; CDR3aa: CASNEGQAYEQYF
v_gene: TRBV18; d_gene: -; abundance: -; j_gene: TRBJ2-1; CDR3nt: TGTGCCAGCTCCGTTGGGGCAGGGGCTTCCTACAATGAGCAGTTCTTC; CDR3aa: CASSVGAGASYNEQFF
v_gene: TRBV15; d_gene: TRBD1; abundance: -; j_gene: TRBJ2-6; CDR3nt: TGTGCCACCAGCAGGCCCCCACAGGGGGTGTCCGGGGCCAACGTCCTGACTTTC; CDR3aa: CATSRPPQGVSGANVLTF
v_gene: TRBV6-5; d_gene: -; abundance: -; j_gene: TRBJ1-2; CDR3nt: TGTGCCAGCAGCGTAGGGGGCTATGGCTACACCTTC; CDR3aa: CASSVGGYGYTF